The 27 T cell receptor beta chains listed next were all sequenced from one sample in a study of shared clonotypes between healthy human individuals. Libraries were prepared by immunoSEQ multiplex PCR; TCRdb keeps only in-frame clonotypes and omits some of them. Of some 450,000 clones listed, around 77% were seen once; the top ten hold around 11%. Sequencing was done on a sample of PBMCs. Receptors originate from a woman between 40 and 50 years old in good health. Some clones in this sample may be carry-over from other donors' samples.

This clone occurred once. The chain employs TRBV2 and TRBJ1-1, with 7 bases that match TRBD1. Germline V gene lookup returns CDR1 SNHLY and CDR2 FYNNEI. The CDR3 is 14 residues long. V trimming: 5 bases; J trimming: 0 bases; junction bases outside the gene matches: 3. CDR3 sequence: CASSNQGVNTEAFF. CDR3 bases: TGTGCCAGCAGTAATCAGGGGGTGAACACTGAAGCTTTCTTT.

The chain joins TRBV4-1 to TRBJ1-2; TRBD1 is a possible D gene (5 bases). The CDR3 spans 16 residues. Trimming stripped 3 bases from V and 4 bases from J, with 18 bases between. Germline V gives CDR1 MGHRA, CDR2 YSYEKL. The chain's CDR3 is CASSQDQTAYRYGYTF. The CDR3 DNA reads as TGCGCCAGCAGCCAGGACCAGACAGCCTATCGCTATGGCTACACCTTC.

This rearrangement joins TRBV27 to TRBJ1-5, with D unresolved. CDR3 length: 15 residues. V dropped 5 bases and J dropped 2 bases, with 13 bases sitting between them. Germline V lookup: CDR1 MNHEY, CDR2 SMNVEV (reference sequence). Here the CDR3 reads CASSPHSDRNQPQHF. CDR3 DNA sequence: TGTGCCAGCAGTCCCCACAGCGATCGCAATCAGCCCCAGCATTTT.

The genes are TRBV28 and TRBJ1-5; tentative D call: TRBD1 (5 bases). CDR3 size: 15 residues. V was pared by 6 bases and J by 5 bases, with 17 bases between. The germline V gene has CDR1 MDHEN and CDR2 SYDVKM. CDR3: CASRRSTEGHQPQHF. The CDR3 DNA is TGTGCCAGCAGACGTAGTACAGAGGGACATCAGCCCCAGCATTTT.

The chain joins TRBV7-8 to TRBJ2-7; D remains ambiguous. CDR1 is SGHVS, CDR2 FQNEAQ, per germline. Trimming removed 5 bases from V and 3 bases from J, with 8 bases in between. This CDR3 is built from 12 residues. This CDR3 is CASSRPGYEQYF. CDR3 sequence (DNA): TGTGCCAGCAGCCGGCCGGGCTACGAGCAGTACTTC. Full variable domain (remainder filled in from reference TRBV7-8 and TRBJ2-7): GAGVSQSPRYKVAKRGQDVALRCDPISGHVSLFWYQQALGQGPEFLTYFQNEAQLDKSGLPSDRFFAERPEGSVSTLKIQRTQQEDSAVYLCASSRPGYEQYFGPGTRLTVT.

The sample holds one count of this clone. A much bigger clone sits one base away, suggesting this may be a read error. The CDR3 carries no conserved terminal phenylalanine or tryptophan, so it likely arises from a read error. The chain recombines TRBV7-8 with TRBJ2-3; TRBD2 agrees at 12 bases. The CDR3 is 19 amino acids. Germline values: CDR1 SGHVS, CDR2 FQNEAQ. J lost 0 bases, V lost 2 bases, and 9 bases had no gene match. DNA for the CDR3: TGTGCCAGCAGCTTACCGACTAGCGGGAGTGGGGGAAGCACAGATACGCAGTATTCT. Translation: CASSLPTSGSGGSTDTQYS.

This clone was detected once. This sequence joins TRBV19 and TRBJ1-1; D possibly corresponds to TRBD1 (6 bases). Deletions cut 9 bases from V and 1 base from J, with 15 bases between. CDR1 is LNHDA, CDR2 SQIVND, per germline (reference sequence). The CDR3 consists of 14 residues. The CDR3 is CASNRDPSNTEAFF. In DNA, the CDR3 is TGTGCCAGCAACAGGGACCCATCGAACACTGAAGCTTTCTTT.

The CDR3 reads CASSAGDAAYEQYF. CDR3 DNA: TGTGCCAGCAGCGCGGGGGACGCAGCCTACGAGCAGTACTTC. V and J are TRBV9 and TRBJ2-7; D might be TRBD2 (6 bases). The germline CDR1 and CDR2 sequences are SGDLS and YYNGEE. The CDR3 is 14 residues long. V was pared by 3 bases and J by 2 bases, with 12 bases between.

This clone occurred a few times. V is TRBV15 and J is TRBJ1-5; D is perhaps TRBD1 (6 bases). From germline, CDR1 is LNHNV and CDR2 YYDKDF (reference sequence). The CDR3 length is 15 residues. Trimming cost V 0 bases and J 6 bases, with 12 bases left between them. CDR3 in amino acids: CATSRDNQGSQPQHF. DNA of the CDR3: TGTGCCACCAGCAGAGATAATCAGGGGTCTCAGCCCCAGCATTTT.

This clone was seen a few times. A far larger clone lies a single base away; this is likely a read error. The chain joins TRBV5-1 to TRBJ2-5, with 8 bases lining up with TRBD1. CDR1 SGHRS and CDR2 YFSETQ come from the germline V gene. The CDR3 consists of 12 residues. V shed 10 bases and J 5 bases; nucleotides not matched to a gene: 7. The CDR3 DNA reads as TGCGCCGGTTCAGGGGGCACGGAGACCCAGTACTTC. Protein sequence: CAGSGGTETQYF.

The table lists this clone with many counts. The chain is built from TRBV7-8 and TRBJ1-1, with D perhaps TRBD1 (6 bases). The germline V gene encodes CDR1 SGHVS and CDR2 FQNEAQ. V lost 5 bases, J lost 5 bases, and 9 bases lay in between. The CDR3 length is 12 residues. In nucleotides, the CDR3 is TGTGCCAGCAGCCCGCAGGGGACTGAAGCTTTCTTT. Translated, it gives CASSPQGTEAFF.

This rearrangement joins TRBV10-3 to TRBJ1-5; TRBD1 is a possible D gene (6 bases). V lost 3 bases and J 1 base, leaving 16 bases between the germline ends. Germline assignment: CDR1 ENHRY and CDR2 SYGVKD. The CDR3 spans 17 residues. CDR3 bases: TGTGCCATCAGTGATATCGGGGGCAGGGGAAGCAATCAGCCCCAGCATTTT. This translates into CAISDIGGRGSNQPQHF.

Details on this clone: This may stem from a read error, because a much larger clone lies one nucleotide away. Other nucleotide sequences from this sample produce the same CDR3. The CDR3 loop reads CASSLVAGGPYNEQFF. CDR3 coding DNA: TGTGCCAGCAGCTTGGTTGCGGGCGGCCCCTACAATGAGCAGTTCTTC. The rearrangement uses TRBV5-4 and TRBJ2-1, with a tentative D call TRBD2 (5 bases). The germline gives CDR1 SGHNT, CDR2 YYREEE (reference sequence). The CDR3 spans 16 residues. Trimming removed 0 bases from V and 2 bases from J, with 12 bases in between.

This rearrangement joins TRBV7-8 to TRBJ2-1; D may be TRBD1 (6 bases). Germline lookup yields CDR1 SGHVS and CDR2 FQNEAQ. V lost 1 base and J lost 6, with 13 bases in between. The CDR3 length is 15 residues. The CDR3 sequence is CASSLEQGLSNEQFF. CDR3 nucleotide sequence: TGTGCCAGCAGCTTAGAACAGGGCCTCTCCAATGAGCAGTTCTTC. The full variable domain, its missing parts supplied by reference TRBV7-8 and TRBJ2-1, is GAGVSQSPRYKVAKRGQDVALRCDPISGHVSLFWYQQALGQGPEFLTYFQNEAQLDKSGLPSDRFFAERPEGSVSTLKIQRTQQEDSAVYLCASSLEQGLSNEQFFGPGTRLTVL.

Notes on this clone: A far bigger clonotype differs at one base, so this is likely a read error. Other nucleotide sequences in the sample specify the same CDR3. J is TRBJ2-4 and V is TRBV18; D ambiguous. Germline V gene lookup returns CDR1 KGHSH and CDR2 LQKENI. The CDR3 sequence is 13 residues long. DNA of the CDR3: TGTGCCAGCTCACCCGGGCAGGAAAACATTCAGTATTTC. Its protein product is CASSPGQENIQYF.

This clone showed up just once. This sequence joins TRBV6-5 and TRBJ2-5, with 8 bases aligning to TRBD1. CDR1 MNHEY and CDR2 SVGAGI come from the germline V gene. Losses at the gene ends were 2 bases for V and 4 bases for J; bases not matched to a gene: 9. The CDR3 has 16 amino acids. Here the CDR3 reads CASSYQARGRGETQYF. CDR3 DNA: TGTGCCAGCAGTTACCAGGCCAGGGGGCGCGGAGAGACCCAGTACTTC.

This clone was seen at least ten times. The gene calls are TRBV30 and TRBJ2-1; 13 bases align to TRBD2. After removal of 1 base from V and 8 bases from J, the junction contained 5 bases not matched to a gene. In germline, CDR1 is GTSNPN, CDR2 SVGIG (reference sequence). The CDR3 totals 15 residues. The CDR3 nucleotides read TGTGCCTGGAGTGAGGGACTAGCGGGAAGGGATGAGCAGTTCTTC. It is translated as CAWSEGLAGRDEQFF.

This clone appeared once. The V call is TRBV9, the J call TRBJ1-1; TRBD1 is a possible D gene (6 bases). Trimming removed 2 bases at V and 3 bases at J, with 20 bases between. This CDR3 comprises 17 residues. The V gene's germline CDR1 is SGDLS and CDR2 YYNGEE. The CDR3 DNA follows: TGTGCCAGCAGCGTGGTTTCCCTGACGGGGGCCGACACTGAAGCTTTCTTT. It encodes CASSVVSLTGADTEAFF.

This clone was observed a single time. J is TRBJ2-5 and V is TRBV5-1; TRBD2 agrees at 9 bases. The CDR3 is 15 amino acids. Losses at the gene ends were 4 bases for V and 5 bases for J; bases not matched to a gene: 9. The germline V gene encodes CDR1 SGHRS and CDR2 YFSETQ. CDR3 residues: CASSNTSGRFETQYF. In DNA, the CDR3 is TGCGCCAGCAGCAATACCAGCGGGAGGTTCGAGACCCAGTACTTC.

The gene calls are TRBV5-4 and TRBJ2-2; D uncertain. V was clipped by 0 bases and J by 0 bases, with 3 bases between them. CDR1 SGHNT and CDR2 YYREEE come from the germline V gene (reference sequence). This CDR3 has 14 amino acids. The CDR3 bases are TGTGCCAGCAGCTTGGTTTCGAACACCGGGGAGCTGTTTTTT. Protein sequence: CASSLVSNTGELFF.

The V call is TRBV27, the J call TRBJ2-4, with D unresolved. Germline V gene lookup returns CDR1 MNHEY and CDR2 SMNVEV (reference sequence). V lost 4 bases and J lost 4, with 20 bases in between. CDR3 length: 17 residues. The CDR3 spells CASSSAPGSRIKNIQYF. CDR3 bases: TGTGCCAGCAGTTCAGCCCCCGGGTCCAGAATTAAAAACATTCAGTACTTC.

This clone was counted ten times or more. This sequence joins TRBV9 and TRBJ1-6, with D perhaps TRBD1 (5 bases). Trimming removed 3 bases at V and 4 bases at J, with 11 bases between. The CDR3 length is 15 residues. Germline CDR1 reads SGDLS; CDR2 reads YYNGEE. CDR3: CASSAGRSYNSPLHF. In nucleotides, the CDR3 is TGTGCCAGCAGCGCAGGGAGGTCTTATAATTCACCCCTCCACTTT. The full variable domain, rest sourced from reference TRBV9 and TRBJ1-6, is DSGVTQTPKHLITATGQRVTLRCSPRSGDLSVYWYQQSLDQGLQFLIQYYNGEERAKGNILERFSAQQFPDLHSELNLSSLELGDSALYFCASSAGRSYNSPLHFGNGTRLTVT.

The rearrangement joins TRBV28 to TRBJ1-2; D is possibly TRBD1 (5 bases). Trimming took off 6 bases at V and 7 bases at J, with 21 bases between the two ends. This CDR3 contains 15 residues. CDR1 and CDR2 from the germline V gene are MDHEN and SYDVKM. For the CDR3, the DNA is TGTGCCAGCAGGAACTCCGGGACGAATTTACCTGGCTACACCTTC. Protein: CASRNSGTNLPGYTF.

The CDR3 sequence: CASSPGGGADTQYF. CDR3 nucleotide sequence: TGTGCCAGCAGTCCGGGGGGGGGCGCAGATACGCAGTATTTT. The chain employs TRBV28 and TRBJ2-3; 8 bases align to TRBD2. The CDR3 length is 14 residues. CDR1 and CDR2 (germline): MDHEN, SYDVKM. V shed 5 bases, J shed 4 bases, and the junction held 5 bases outside the gene matches.

About this clone itself: Only one base separates this from a far larger clonotype, so it likely reflects a read error. V usage is TRBV7-9 and J usage is TRBJ2-7; D not resolved. Germline-derived CDR1 and CDR2 are SEHNR and FQNEAQ (reference sequence). The CDR3 sequence is 13 residues long. This CDR3 reads CASSSRGPYERYF. CDR3 in DNA: TGTGCCAGCAGCTCCCGAGGACCCTACGAGCGGTACTTC.

The chain has TRBV30 and TRBJ1-1; 7 nucleotides match TRBD1. V trimming: 3 bases; J trimming: 3 bases; junction bases outside the gene matches: 4. Germline V gene data show CDR1 as GTSNPN and CDR2 as SVGIG (reference sequence). The CDR3 extends over 13 amino acids. The CDR3 coding sequence is TGTGCCTGGAGACAGGGGTTCGACACTGAAGCTTTCTTT. It yields the protein CAWRQGFDTEAFF.

The chain couples TRBV27 to TRBJ2-3; D unclear. Germline CDR1 MNHEY, CDR2 SMNVEV (reference sequence). The V end was cut by 5 bases, the J end by 6 bases, with 21 bases between. The CDR3 totals 16 residues. This CDR3 is CASSPRGFPGSDTQYF. The CDR3 DNA sequence: TGTGCCAGCAGTCCTCGAGGTTTTCCAGGATCTGATACGCAGTATTTT.